Listed below are T cell receptor beta chains from one sample, sequenced in a study of cytomegalovirus exposure and HLA in healthy donors. Here immunoSEQ multiplex PCR was the method, and the copy in TCRdb shows in-frame clones only, minus some. Of 100,000 to 150,000 clones listed, about 82% are singletons. The sample consisted of PBMCs. The receptors stem from a boy under 18 in good health and CMV-seronegative. CDR3s include the opening cysteine and the closing phenylalanine or tryptophan. Fields, in order: V gene, clone size, J gene, CDR3 protein. Expanded clones are given a class, and other clones once, few, many or no size at all.

V gene: TRBV19
clone size: .
J gene: TRBJ1-1
CDR3 protein: CASSIGGVNEAFF

V gene: TRBV25-1
clone size: .
J gene: TRBJ1-4
CDR3 protein: CASRSDGNEKLFF

V gene: TRBV30
clone size: .
J gene: TRBJ1-1
CDR3 protein: CAWSVPRQNTEAFF

V gene: TRBV11-1
clone size: few
J gene: TRBJ2-7
CDR3 protein: CASSFGTSGEGEQYF

V gene: TRBV2
clone size: once
J gene: TRBJ1-5
CDR3 protein: CASSLTHREPQHF

V gene: TRBV27
clone size: .
J gene: TRBJ1-5
CDR3 protein: CAGSTVVQPQHF

V gene: TRBV6-6
clone size: .
J gene: TRBJ2-7
CDR3 protein: CASRSTGTVLYEQYF

V gene: TRBV29-1
clone size: .
J gene: TRBJ1-2
CDR3 protein: CSVPGQGGYGYTF

V gene: TRBV5-1
clone size: .
J gene: TRBJ2-2
CDR3 protein: CASSSSTRQGIGELFF

V gene: TRBV7-2
clone size: .
J gene: TRBJ1-1
CDR3 protein: CASSWDRSNTEAFF

V gene: TRBV7-3
clone size: once
J gene: TRBJ2-2
CDR3 protein: CASSLDYSNTGELFF

V gene: TRBV7-2
clone size: .
J gene: TRBJ1-6
CDR3 protein: CASSLGPPNSPLHF

V gene: TRBV6-1
clone size: .
J gene: TRBJ2-3
CDR3 protein: CASSATSGSDTQYF

V gene: TRBV30
clone size: .
J gene: TRBJ2-1
CDR3 protein: CAWTSGGYNEQFF

V gene: TRBV6-5
clone size: .
J gene: TRBJ2-2
CDR3 protein: CASSPTSWGGELFF

V gene: TRBV5-4
clone size: .
J gene: TRBJ2-7
CDR3 protein: CASSFAQEQYF

V gene: TRBV11-3
clone size: .
J gene: TRBJ2-7
CDR3 protein: CASSGYRDKYF

V gene: TRBV9
clone size: .
J gene: TRBJ1-4
CDR3 protein: CASSVEAGRNEKLFF

V gene: TRBV5-5
clone size: .
J gene: TRBJ2-1
CDR3 protein: CASSEWTSGTPYNEQFF

V gene: TRBV19
clone size: .
J gene: TRBJ2-3
CDR3 protein: CASSIPAGEGTDTQYF

V gene: TRBV6-5
clone size: .
J gene: TRBJ1-2
CDR3 protein: CASSYQGSRYGYTF

V gene: TRBV2
clone size: .
J gene: TRBJ2-7
CDR3 protein: CASSPRTGPAQPYEQYF

V gene: TRBV27
clone size: .
J gene: TRBJ1-5
CDR3 protein: CASSFGGQGGQPQHF

V gene: TRBV5-4
clone size: .
J gene: TRBJ1-5
CDR3 protein: CASSLGQDQPQHF

V gene: TRBV2
clone size: .
J gene: TRBJ2-3
CDR3 protein: CASSEALTSGNTDTQYF

V gene: TRBV2
clone size: once
J gene: TRBJ2-7
CDR3 protein: CASSEPSGRTAYEQYF

V gene: TRBV5-1
clone size: .
J gene: TRBJ2-7
CDR3 protein: CASSSEVAGTYEQYF

V gene: TRBV7-6
clone size: .
J gene: TRBJ2-5
CDR3 protein: CASSLRQETQYF

V gene: TRBV7-9
clone size: .
J gene: TRBJ2-2
CDR3 protein: CASSLAGEGTGELFF

V gene: TRBV19
clone size: few
J gene: TRBJ1-2
CDR3 protein: CASRGIYGYTF